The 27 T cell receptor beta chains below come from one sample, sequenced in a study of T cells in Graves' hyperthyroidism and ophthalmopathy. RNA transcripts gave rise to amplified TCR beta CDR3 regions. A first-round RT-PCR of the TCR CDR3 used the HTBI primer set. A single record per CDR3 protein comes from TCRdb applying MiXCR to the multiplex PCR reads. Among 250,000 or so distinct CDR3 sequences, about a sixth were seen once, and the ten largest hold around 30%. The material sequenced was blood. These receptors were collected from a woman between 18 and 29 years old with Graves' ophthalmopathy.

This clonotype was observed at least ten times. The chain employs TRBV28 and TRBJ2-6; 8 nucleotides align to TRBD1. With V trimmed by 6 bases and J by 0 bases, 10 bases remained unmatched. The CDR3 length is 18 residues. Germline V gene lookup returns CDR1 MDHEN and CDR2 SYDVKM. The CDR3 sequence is CASRHGTGGHSGANVLTF. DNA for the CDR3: TGTGCCAGCAGGCATGGGACAGGTGGGCACTCTGGGGCCAACGTCCTGACTTTC.

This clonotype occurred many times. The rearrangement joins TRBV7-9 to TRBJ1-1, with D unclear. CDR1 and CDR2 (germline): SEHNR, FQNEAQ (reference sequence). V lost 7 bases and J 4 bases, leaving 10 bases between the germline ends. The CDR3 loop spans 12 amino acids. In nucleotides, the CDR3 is TGTGCCAGCACACCATTCGGCACTGAAGCTTTCTTT. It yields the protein CASTPFGTEAFF.

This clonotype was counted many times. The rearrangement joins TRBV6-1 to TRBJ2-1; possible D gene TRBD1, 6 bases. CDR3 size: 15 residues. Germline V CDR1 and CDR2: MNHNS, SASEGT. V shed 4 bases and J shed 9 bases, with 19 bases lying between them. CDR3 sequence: CASSAPPRGGGEQFF. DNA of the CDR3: TGTGCCAGCAGTGCCCCCCCCAGGGGCGGTGGTGAGCAGTTCTTC.

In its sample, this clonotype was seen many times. DNA of the CDR3: TGCGCCAGCAGCCAAGACGGTCAATACGAGCAGTACTTC. Amino acids: CASSQDGQYEQYF. This chain joins TRBV4-3 and TRBJ2-7; unclear D gene. Germline assignment: CDR1 LGHNA and CDR2 YSLEER. V gave up 0 bases and J gave up 4 bases, with 7 bases separating them. The length of the CDR3 is 13 residues.

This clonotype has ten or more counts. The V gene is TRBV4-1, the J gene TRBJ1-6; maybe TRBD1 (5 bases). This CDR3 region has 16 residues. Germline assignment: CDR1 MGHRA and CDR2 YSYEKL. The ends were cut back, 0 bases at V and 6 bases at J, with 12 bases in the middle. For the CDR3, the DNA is TGCGCCAGCAGCCAAGAAAACCAGGGAAGTAATTCACCCCTCCACTTT. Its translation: CASSQENQGSNSPLHF.

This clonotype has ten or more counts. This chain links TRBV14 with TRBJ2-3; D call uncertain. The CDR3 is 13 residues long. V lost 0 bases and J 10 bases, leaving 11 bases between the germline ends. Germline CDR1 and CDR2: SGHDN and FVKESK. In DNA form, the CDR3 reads TGTGCCAGCAGCCAAGACGTCCTATCCGCGCAGTATTTT. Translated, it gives CASSQDVLSAQYF.

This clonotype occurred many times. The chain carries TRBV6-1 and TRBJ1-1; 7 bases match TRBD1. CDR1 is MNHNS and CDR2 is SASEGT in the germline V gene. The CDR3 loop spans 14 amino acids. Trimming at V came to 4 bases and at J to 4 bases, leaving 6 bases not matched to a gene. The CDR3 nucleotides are TGTGCCAGCAGTGGGCAGGGGGGTCGCACTGAAGCTTTCTTT. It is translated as CASSGQGGRTEAFF.

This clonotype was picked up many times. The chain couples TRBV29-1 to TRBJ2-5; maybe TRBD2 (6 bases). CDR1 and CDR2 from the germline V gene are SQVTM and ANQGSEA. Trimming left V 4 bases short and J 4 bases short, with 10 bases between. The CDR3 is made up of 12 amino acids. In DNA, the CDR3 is TGCAGCGTTGTTAATAGCGGAGAGACCCAGTACTTC. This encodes CSVVNSGETQYF.

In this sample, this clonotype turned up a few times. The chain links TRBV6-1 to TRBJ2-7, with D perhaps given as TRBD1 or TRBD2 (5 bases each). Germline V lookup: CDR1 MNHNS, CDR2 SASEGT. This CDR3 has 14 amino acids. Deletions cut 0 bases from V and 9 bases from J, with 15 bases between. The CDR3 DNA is TGTGCCAGCAGTGAAGCGAGGCAGGGAGTCGGGCAGTACTTC. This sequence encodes CASSEARQGVGQYF.

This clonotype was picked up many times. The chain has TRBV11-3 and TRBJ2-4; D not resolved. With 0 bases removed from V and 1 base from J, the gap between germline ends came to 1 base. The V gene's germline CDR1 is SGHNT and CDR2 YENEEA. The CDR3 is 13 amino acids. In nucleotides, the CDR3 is TGTGCCAGCAGCTTAGATGCCAAAAACATTCAGTACTTC. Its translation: CASSLDAKNIQYF.

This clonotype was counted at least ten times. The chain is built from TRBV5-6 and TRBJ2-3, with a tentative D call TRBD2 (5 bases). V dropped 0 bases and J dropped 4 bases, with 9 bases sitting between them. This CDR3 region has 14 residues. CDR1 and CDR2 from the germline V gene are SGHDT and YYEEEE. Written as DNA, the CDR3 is TGTGCCAGCAGCTTGGCCATTAGCGCAGATACGCAGTATTTT. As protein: CASSLAISADTQYF. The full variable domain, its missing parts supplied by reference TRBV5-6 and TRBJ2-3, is DAGVTQSPTHLIKTRGQQVTLRCSPKSGHDTVSWYQQALGQGPQFIFQYYEEEERQRGNFPDRFSGHQFPNYSSELNVNALLLGDSALYLCASSLAISADTQYFGPGTRLTVL.

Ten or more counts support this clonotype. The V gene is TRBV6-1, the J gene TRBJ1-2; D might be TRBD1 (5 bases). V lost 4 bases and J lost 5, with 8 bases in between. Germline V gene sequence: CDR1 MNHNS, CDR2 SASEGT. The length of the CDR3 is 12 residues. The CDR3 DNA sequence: TGTGCCAGCAGTGCGACAGATTATGGCTACACCTTC. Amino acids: CASSATDYGYTF.

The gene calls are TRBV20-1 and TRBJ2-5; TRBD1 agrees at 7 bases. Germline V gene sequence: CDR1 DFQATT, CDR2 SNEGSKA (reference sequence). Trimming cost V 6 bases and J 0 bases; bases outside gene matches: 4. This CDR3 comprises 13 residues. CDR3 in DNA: TGCAGTGCGCCCGGGACAGACCAAGAGACCCAGTACTTC. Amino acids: CSAPGTDQETQYF.

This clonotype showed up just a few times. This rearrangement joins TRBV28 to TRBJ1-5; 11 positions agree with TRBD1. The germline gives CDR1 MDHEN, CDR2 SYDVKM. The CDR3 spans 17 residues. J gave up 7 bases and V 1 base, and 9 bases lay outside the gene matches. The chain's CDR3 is CASSLFGTGGSRQPQHF. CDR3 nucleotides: TGTGCCAGCAGTTTATTTGGGACAGGGGGAAGTCGGCAGCCCCAGCATTTT.

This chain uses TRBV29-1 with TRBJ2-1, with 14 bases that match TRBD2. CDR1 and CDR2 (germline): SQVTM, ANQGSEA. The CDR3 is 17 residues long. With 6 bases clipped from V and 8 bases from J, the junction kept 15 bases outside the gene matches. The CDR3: CSVCLIGTSGSDHEQFF. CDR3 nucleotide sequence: TGCAGCGTCTGTTTGATCGGGACTAGCGGGAGCGATCATGAGCAGTTCTTC.

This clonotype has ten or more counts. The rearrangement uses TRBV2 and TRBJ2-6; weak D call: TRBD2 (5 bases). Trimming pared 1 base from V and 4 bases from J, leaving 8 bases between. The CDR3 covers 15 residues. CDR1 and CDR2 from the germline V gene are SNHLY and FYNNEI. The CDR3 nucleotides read TGTGCCAGCAGTGAAGGGGAGTACGGGGCCAACGTCCTGACTTTC. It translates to CASSEGEYGANVLTF.

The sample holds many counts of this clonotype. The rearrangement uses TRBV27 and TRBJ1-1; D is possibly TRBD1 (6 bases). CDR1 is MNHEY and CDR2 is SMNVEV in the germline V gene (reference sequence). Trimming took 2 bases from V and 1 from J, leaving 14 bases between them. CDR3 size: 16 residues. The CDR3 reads CASSLRSGAPNTEAFF. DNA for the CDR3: TGTGCCAGCAGTTTACGGTCGGGGGCCCCGAACACTGAAGCTTTCTTT.

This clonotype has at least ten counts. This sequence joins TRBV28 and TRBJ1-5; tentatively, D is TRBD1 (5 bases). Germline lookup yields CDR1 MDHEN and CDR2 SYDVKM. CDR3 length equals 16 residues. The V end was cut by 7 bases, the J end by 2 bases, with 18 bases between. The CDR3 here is CASIGTLGGGNQPQHF. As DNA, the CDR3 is TGTGCCAGCATCGGGACTCTCGGGGGGGGCAATCAGCCCCAGCATTTT. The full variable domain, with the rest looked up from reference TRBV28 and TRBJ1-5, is DVKVTQSSRYLVKRTGEKVFLECVQDMDHENMFWYRQDPGLGLRLIYFSYDVKMKEKGDIPEGYSVSREKKERFSLILESASTNQTSMYLCASIGTLGGGNQPQHFGDGTRLSIL.

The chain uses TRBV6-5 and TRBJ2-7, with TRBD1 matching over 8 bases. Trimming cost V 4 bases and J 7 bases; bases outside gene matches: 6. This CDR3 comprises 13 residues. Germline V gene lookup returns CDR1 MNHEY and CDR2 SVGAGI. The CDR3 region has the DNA TGTGCCAGCAGTTGGACAGGGTGGGAGGAGCAGTACTTC. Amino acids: CASSWTGWEEQYF.

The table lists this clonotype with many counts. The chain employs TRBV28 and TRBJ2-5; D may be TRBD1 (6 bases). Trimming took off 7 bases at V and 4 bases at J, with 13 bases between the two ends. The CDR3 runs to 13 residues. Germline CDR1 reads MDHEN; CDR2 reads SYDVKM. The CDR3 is CASNPQGPETQYF. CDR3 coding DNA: TGTGCCAGCAATCCCCAGGGGCCAGAGACCCAGTACTTC. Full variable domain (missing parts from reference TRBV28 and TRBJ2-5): DVKVTQSSRYLVKRTGEKVFLECVQDMDHENMFWYRQDPGLGLRLIYFSYDVKMKEKGDIPEGYSVSREKKERFSLILESASTNQTSMYLCASNPQGPETQYFGPGTRLLVL.

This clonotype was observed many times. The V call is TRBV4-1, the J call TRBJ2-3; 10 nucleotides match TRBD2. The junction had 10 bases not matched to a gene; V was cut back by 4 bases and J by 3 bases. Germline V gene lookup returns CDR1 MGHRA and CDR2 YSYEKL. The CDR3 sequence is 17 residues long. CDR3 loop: CASSRPGSGRGTDTQYF. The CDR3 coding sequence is TGCGCCAGCAGCCGTCCGGGGAGCGGGAGGGGGACAGATACGCAGTATTTT.

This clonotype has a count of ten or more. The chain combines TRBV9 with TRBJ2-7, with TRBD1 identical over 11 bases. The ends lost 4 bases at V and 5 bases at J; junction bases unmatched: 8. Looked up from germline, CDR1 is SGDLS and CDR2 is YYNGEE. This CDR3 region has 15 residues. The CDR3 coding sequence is TGTGCCAGCAGCCAAGGACAGGGGGCGTTAAACGAGCAGTACTTC. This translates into CASSQGQGALNEQYF.

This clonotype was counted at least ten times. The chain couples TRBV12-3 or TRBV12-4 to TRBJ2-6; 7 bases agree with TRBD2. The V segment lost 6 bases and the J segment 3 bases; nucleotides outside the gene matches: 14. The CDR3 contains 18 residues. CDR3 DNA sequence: TGTGCCAGCAGCCGTCGGGGGGACCGAATGGGTGGGGCCAACGTCCTGACTTTC. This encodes CASSRRGDRMGGANVLTF.

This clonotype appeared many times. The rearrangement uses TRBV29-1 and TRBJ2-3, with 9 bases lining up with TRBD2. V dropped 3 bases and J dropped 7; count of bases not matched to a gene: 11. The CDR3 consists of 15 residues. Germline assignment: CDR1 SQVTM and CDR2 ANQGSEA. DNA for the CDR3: TGCAGCGTTGATAGCGGTAGCGGGAGTGGGAATACGCAGTATTTT. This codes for CSVDSGSGSGNTQYF.

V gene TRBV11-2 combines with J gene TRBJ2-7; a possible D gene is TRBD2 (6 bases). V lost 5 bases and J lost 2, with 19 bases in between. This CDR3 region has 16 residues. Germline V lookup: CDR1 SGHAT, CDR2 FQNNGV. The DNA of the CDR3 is TGTGCCAGCAGCCCCCCAGGTCGGGGGAACGCCTACGAGCAGTACTTC. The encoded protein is CASSPPGRGNAYEQYF.

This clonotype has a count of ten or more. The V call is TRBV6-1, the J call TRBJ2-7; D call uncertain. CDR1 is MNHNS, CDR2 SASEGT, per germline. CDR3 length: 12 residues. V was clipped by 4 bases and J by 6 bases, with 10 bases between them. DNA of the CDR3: TGTGCCAGCAGTGGCGCTGGTGGCGAGCAGTACTTC. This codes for CASSGAGGEQYF.

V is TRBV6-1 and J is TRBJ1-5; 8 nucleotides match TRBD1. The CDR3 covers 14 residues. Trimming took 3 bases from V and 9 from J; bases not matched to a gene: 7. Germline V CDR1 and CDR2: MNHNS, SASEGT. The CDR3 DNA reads TGTGCCAGCAGTGACTGGCAGGGGGCTTGGCCCCAGCATTTT. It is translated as CASSDWQGAWPQHF.